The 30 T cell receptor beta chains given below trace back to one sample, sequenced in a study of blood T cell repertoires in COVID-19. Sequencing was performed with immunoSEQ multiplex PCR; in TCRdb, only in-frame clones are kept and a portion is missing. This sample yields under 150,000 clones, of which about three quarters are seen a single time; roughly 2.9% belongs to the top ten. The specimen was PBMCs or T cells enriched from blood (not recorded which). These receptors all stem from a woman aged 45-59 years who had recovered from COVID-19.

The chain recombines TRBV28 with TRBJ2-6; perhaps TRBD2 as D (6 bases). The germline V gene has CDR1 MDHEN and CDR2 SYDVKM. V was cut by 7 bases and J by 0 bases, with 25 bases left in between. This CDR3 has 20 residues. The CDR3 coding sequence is TGTGCCAGCACCTCGGGGCGGGGTGGGCCCTTTTTCTCTGGGGCCAACGTCCTGACTTTC. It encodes CASTSGRGGPFFSGANVLTF.

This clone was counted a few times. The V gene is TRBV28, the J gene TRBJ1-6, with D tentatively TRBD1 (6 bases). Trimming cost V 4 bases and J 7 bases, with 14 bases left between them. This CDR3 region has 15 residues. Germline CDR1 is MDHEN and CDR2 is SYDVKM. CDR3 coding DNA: TGTGCCAGCAGTTCCCCTACAGGGCCGAATTCACCCCTCCACTTT. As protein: CASSSPTGPNSPLHF.

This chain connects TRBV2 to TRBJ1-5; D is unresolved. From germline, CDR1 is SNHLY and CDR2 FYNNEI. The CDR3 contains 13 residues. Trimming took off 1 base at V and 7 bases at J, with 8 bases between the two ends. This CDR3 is CASSEGGRQPQHF. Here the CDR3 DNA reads TGTGCCAGCAGTGAAGGAGGGAGGCAGCCCCAGCATTTT.

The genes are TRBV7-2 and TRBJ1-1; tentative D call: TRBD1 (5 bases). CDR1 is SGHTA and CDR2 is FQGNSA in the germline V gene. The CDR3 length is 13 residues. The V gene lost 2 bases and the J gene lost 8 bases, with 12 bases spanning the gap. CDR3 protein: CASSLPTDSEAFF. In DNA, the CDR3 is TGTGCCAGCAGCTTACCGACAGATTCCGAAGCTTTCTTT.

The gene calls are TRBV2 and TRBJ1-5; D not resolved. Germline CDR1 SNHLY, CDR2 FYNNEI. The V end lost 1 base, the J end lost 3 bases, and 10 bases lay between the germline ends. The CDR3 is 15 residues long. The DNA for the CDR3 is TGTGCCAGCAGTGAAGGGCAGGTTCTCAATCAGCCCCAGCATTTT. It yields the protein CASSEGQVLNQPQHF.

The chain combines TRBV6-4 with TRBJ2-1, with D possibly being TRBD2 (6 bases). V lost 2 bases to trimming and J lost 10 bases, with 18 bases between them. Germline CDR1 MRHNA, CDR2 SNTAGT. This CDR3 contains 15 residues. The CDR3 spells CASSDGRSRREEQFF. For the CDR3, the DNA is TGTGCCAGCAGTGACGGTCGGAGCCGGAGGGAAGAGCAGTTCTTC.

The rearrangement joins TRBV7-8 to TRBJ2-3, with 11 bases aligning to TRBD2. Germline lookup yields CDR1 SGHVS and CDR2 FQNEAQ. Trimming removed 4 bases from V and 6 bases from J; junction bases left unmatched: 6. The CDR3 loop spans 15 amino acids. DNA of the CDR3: TGTGCCAGCAGCTCACGGACTAGCGGGCCCGATACGCAGTATTTT. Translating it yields CASSSRTSGPDTQYF.

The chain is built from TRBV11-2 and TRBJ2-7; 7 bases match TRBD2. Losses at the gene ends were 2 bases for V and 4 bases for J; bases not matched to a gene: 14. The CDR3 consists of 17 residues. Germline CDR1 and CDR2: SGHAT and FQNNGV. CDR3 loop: CASSLNWHMGGWYEQYF. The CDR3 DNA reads TGTGCCAGCAGCTTAAATTGGCACATGGGGGGGTGGTACGAGCAGTACTTC.

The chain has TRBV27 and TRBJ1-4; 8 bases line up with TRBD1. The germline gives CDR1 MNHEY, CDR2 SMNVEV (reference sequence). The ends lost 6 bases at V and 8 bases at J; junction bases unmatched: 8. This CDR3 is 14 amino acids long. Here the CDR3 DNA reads TGTGCCAGCAGCCACCGGACAGGGAGAGAAAAACTGTTTTTT. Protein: CASSHRTGREKLFF.

The CDR3 loop is CASTPPGLAGDNEQFF. The CDR3 DNA reads as TGTGCCAGCACCCCCCCCGGGCTAGCGGGAGACAATGAGCAGTTCTTC. The chain couples TRBV28 to TRBJ2-1; TRBD2 agrees at 10 bases. V trimming: 7 bases; J trimming: 5 bases; junction bases outside the gene matches: 11. CDR3 length: 16 amino acids. Germline loops: CDR1 MDHEN, CDR2 SYDVKM.

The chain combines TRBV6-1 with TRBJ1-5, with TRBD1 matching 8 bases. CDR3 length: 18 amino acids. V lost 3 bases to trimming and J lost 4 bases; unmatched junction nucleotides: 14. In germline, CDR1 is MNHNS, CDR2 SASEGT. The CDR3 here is CASSELWTGSLRNQPQHF. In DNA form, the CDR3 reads TGTGCCAGCAGTGAGTTATGGACAGGGTCCCTCCGGAATCAGCCCCAGCATTTT.

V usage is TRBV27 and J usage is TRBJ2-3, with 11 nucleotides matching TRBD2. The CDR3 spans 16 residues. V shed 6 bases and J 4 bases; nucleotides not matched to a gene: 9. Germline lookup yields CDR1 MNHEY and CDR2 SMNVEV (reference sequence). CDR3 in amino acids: CASRTSGRGLADTQYF. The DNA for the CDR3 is TGTGCCAGCAGAACTAGCGGGAGAGGTCTCGCAGATACGCAGTATTTT.

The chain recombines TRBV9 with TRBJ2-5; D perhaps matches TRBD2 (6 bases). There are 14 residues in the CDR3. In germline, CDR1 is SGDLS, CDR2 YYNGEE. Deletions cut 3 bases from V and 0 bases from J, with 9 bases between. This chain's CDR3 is CASSARGNQETQYF. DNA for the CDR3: TGTGCCAGCAGCGCTCGCGGGAACCAAGAGACCCAGTACTTC.

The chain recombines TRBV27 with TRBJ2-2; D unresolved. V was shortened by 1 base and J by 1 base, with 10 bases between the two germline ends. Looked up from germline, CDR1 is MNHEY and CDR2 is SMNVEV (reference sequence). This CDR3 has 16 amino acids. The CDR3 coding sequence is TGTGCCAGCAGTTTATTCCAACAGAGGAACACCGGGGAGCTGTTTTTT. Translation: CASSLFQQRNTGELFF.

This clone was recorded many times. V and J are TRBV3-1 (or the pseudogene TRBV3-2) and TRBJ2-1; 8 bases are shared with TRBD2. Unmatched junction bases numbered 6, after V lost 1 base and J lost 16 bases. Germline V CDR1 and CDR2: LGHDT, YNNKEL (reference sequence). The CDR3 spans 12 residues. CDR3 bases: TGTGCCAGCAGCCAAGGTCGGGAGGGGATCTTCTTC. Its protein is CASSQGREGIFF.

Here the CDR3 DNA reads TGTGCCAGCACCAGATCAGGCCCTTCACAAGAGACCCAGTACTTC. It specifies CASTRSGPSQETQYF. J is TRBJ2-5 and V is TRBV5-4; D unresolved. Per germline, CDR1 SGHNT and CDR2 YYREEE (reference sequence). This CDR3 is 15 amino acids long. V lost 6 bases, J lost 2 bases, and 17 bases lay in between.

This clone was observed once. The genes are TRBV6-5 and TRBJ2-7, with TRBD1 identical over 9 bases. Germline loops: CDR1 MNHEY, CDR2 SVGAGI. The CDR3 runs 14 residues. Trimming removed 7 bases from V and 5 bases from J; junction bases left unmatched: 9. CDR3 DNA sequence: TGTGCCAGCACCACCGGGACAGGGAACAACGAGCAGTACTTC. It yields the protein CASTTGTGNNEQYF.

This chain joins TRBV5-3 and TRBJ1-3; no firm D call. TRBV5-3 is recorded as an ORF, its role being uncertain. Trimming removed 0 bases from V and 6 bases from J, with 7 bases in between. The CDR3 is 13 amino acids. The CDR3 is CARSLEAVNTIYF. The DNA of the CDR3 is TGTGCCAGAAGCTTGGAGGCGGTAAACACCATATATTTT.

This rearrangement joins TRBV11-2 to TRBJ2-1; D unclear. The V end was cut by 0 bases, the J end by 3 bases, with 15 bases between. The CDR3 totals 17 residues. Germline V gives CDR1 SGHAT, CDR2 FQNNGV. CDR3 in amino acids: CASSLDKEAFHYNEQFF. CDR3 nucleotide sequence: TGTGCCAGCAGCTTAGATAAAGAAGCGTTTCACTACAATGAGCAGTTCTTC.

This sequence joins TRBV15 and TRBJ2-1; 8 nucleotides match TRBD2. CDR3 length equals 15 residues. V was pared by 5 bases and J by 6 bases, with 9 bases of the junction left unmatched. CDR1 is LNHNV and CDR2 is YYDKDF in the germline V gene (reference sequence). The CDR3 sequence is CATSRKRSGSNEQFF. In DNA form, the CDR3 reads TGTGCCACCAGCCGAAAGAGGAGCGGGAGCAATGAGCAGTTCTTC.

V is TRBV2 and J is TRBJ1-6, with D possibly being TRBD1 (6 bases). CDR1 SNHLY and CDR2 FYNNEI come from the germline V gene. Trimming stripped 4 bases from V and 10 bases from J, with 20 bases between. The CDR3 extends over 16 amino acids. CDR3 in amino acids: CASSAGTPGQQSPLHF. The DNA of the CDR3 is TGTGCCAGCAGTGCGGGGACACCCGGACAGCAGTCACCCCTCCACTTT. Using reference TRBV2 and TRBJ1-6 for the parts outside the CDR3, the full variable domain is EPEVTQTPSHQVTQMGQEVILRCVPISNHLYFYWYRQILGQKVEFLVSFYNNEISEKSEIFDDQFSVERPDGSNFTLKIRSTKLEDSAMYFCASSAGTPGQQSPLHFGNGTRLTVT.

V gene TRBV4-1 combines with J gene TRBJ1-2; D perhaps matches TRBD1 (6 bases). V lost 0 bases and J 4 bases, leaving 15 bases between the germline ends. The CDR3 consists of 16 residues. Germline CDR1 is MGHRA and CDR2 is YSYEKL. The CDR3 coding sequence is TGCGCCAGCAGCCAAGAATCCCAAGGACAGATCTATGGCTACACCTTC. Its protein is CASSQESQGQIYGYTF.

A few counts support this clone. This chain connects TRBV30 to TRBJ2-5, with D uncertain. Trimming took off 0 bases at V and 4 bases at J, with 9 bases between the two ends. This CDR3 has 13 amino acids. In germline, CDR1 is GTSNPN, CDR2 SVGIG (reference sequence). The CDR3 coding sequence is TGTGCCTGGAGTGTACGTATGAGAGAGACCCAGTACTTC. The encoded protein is CAWSVRMRETQYF.

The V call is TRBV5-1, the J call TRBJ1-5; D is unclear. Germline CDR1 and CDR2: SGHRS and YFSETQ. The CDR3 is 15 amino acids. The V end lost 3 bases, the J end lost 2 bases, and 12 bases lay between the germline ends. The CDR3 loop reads CASSYLRRGNQPQHF. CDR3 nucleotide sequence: TGCGCCAGCAGCTACCTTCGACGGGGCAATCAGCCCCAGCATTTT.

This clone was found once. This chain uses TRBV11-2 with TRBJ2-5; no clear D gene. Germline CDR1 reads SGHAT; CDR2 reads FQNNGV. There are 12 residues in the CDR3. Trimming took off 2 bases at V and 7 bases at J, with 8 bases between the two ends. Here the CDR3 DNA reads TGTGCCAGCAGCTTACTCTCCGGGACCCAGTACTTC. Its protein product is CASSLLSGTQYF.

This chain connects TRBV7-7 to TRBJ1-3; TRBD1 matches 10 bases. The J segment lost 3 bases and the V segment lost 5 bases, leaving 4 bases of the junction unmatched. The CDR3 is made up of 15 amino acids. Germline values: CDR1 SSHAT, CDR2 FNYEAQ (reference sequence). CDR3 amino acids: CASSLDRGLGNTIYF. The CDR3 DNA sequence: TGTGCCAGCAGCCTCGACAGGGGGCTTGGAAACACCATATATTTT.

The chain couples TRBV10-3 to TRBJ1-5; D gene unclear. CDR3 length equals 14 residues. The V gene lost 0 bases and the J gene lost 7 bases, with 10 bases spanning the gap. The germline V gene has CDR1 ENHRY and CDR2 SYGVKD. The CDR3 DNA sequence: TGTGCCATCAGTGAGTCGGATGGAGGGCAGCCCCAGCATTTT. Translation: CAISESDGGQPQHF.

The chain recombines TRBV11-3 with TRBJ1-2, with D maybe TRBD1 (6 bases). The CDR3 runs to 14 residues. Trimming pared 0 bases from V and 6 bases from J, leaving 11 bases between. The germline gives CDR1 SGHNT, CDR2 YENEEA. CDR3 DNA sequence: TGTGCCAGCAGCTTAGACACAGGGTGGGATGGCTACACCTTC. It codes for CASSLDTGWDGYTF.

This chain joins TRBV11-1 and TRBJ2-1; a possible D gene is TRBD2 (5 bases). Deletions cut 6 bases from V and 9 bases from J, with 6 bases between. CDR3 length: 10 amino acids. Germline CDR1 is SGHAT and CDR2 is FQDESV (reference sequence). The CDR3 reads CASRGSEQFF. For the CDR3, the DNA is TGTGCCAGCAGAGGGAGTGAGCAGTTCTTC.

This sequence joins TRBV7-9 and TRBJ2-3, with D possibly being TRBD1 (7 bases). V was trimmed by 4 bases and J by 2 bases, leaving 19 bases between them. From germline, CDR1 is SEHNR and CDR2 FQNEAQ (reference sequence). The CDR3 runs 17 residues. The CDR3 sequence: CASSSPWRDRSTDTQYF. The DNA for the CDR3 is TGTGCCAGCAGCTCGCCATGGAGGGACAGATCCACAGATACGCAGTATTTT.